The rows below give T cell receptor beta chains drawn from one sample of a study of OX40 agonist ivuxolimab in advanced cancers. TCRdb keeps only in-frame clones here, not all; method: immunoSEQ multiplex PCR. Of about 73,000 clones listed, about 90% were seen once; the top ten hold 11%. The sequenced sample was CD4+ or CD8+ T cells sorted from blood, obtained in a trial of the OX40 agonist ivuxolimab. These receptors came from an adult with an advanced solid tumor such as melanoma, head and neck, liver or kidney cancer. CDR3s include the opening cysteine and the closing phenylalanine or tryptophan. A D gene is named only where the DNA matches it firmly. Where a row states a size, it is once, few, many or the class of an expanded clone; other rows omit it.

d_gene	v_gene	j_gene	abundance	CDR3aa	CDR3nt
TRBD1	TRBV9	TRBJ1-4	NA	CASSVEKGQPPDGKLFF	TGTGCCAGCAGCGTAGAAAAGGGACAGCCCCCGGATGGGAAACTGTTTTTT
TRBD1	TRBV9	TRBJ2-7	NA	CASSPTGDVEQYF	TGTGCCAGCAGCCCTACAGGGGATGTCGAGCAGTACTTC
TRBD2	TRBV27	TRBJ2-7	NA	CASSWGGSSYEQYF	TGTGCCAGCAGTTGGGGGGGGAGCTCCTACGAGCAGTACTTC
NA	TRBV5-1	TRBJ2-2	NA	CASIHEYNTGELFF	TGCGCCAGCATCCATGAGTACAACACCGGGGAGCTGTTTTTT
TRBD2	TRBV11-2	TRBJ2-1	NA	CASRELAGGIEQFF	TGTGCCAGCAGAGAACTAGCGGGGGGTATTGAGCAGTTCTTC
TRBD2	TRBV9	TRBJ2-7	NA	CASSGLPGTRFYEQYF	TGTGCCAGCAGCGGACTTCCCGGGACTAGATTCTACGAGCAGTACTTC
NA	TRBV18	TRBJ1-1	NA	CASSPGVTEAFF	TGTGCCAGCTCGCCGGGGGTCACTGAAGCTTTCTTT
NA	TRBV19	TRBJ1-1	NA	CASSIMGRTEAFF	TGTGCCAGTAGTATAATGGGCCGCACTGAAGCTTTCTTT
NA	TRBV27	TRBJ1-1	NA	CASSLSIFDRNTEAFF	TGTGCCAGCAGTTTATCCATCTTCGACCGGAACACTGAAGCTTTCTTT
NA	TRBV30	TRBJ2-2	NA	CAWSGFWSDTYTGELFF	TGTGCCTGGAGTGGATTCTGGAGTGACACATACACCGGGGAGCTGTTTTTT
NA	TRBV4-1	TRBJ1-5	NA	CASSPTDVSNQPQHF	TGCGCCAGCAGTCCGACTGATGTTAGCAATCAGCCCCAGCATTTT
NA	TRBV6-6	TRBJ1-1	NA	CASSYSNTEAFF	TGTGCCAGCAGTTACTCTAACACTGAAGCTTTCTTT
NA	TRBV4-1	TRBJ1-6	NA	CASSQGSSYNSPLHF	TGCGCCAGCAGCCAAGGTAGCTCCTATAATTCACCCCTCCACTTT
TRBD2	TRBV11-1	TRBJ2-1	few	CASSLTSGRVNEQFF	TGTGCCAGCAGCTTAACTAGCGGGAGGGTCAATGAGCAGTTCTTC
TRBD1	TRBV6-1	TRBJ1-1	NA	CASKGTGTEAFF	TGTGCCAGCAAAGGGACAGGCACTGAAGCTTTCTTT
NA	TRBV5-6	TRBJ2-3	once	CASSFGDSTDTQYF	TGTGCCAGCAGCTTCGGGGATAGCACAGATACGCAGTATTTT
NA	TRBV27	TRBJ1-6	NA	CASTRGSSGSPLHF	TGTGCCAGCACCCGAGGGAGTAGTGGTTCACCCCTCCACTTT
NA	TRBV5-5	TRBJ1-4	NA	CASSFTAGSSPEKLFF	TGTGCCAGCAGCTTCACAGCCGGATCCAGTCCGGAAAAACTGTTTTTT
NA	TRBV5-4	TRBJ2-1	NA	CASSLARGNEQFF	TGTGCCAGCAGCTTGGCCCGGGGGAATGAGCAGTTCTTC
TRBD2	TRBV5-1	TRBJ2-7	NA	CASRQSSGNYEQYF	TGCGCCAGCCGGCAATCTAGCGGGAACTACGAGCAGTACTTC
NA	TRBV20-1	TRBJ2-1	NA	CSASEQFF	TGCAGTGCTAGTGAGCAGTTCTTC
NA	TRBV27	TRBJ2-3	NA	CASSLSVAGTDTQYF	TGTGCCAGCAGTTTATCGGTGGCTGGCACAGATACGCAGTATTTT
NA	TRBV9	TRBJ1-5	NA	CASSVGSLVGQPQHF	TGTGCCAGCAGCGTAGGTTCCCTGGTAGGGCAGCCCCAGCATTTT
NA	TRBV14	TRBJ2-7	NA	CASSQDSSYEQYF	TGTGCCAGCAGCCAAGACAGTTCCTACGAGCAGTACTTC
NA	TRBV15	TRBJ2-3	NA	CATSRARGITDTQYF	TGTGCCACCAGCAGAGCCCGCGGAATCACAGATACGCAGTATTTT
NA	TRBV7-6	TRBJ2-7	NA	CASSFGAGATDEQYF	TGTGCCAGCAGCTTCGGGGCGGGGGCTACGGACGAGCAGTACTTC